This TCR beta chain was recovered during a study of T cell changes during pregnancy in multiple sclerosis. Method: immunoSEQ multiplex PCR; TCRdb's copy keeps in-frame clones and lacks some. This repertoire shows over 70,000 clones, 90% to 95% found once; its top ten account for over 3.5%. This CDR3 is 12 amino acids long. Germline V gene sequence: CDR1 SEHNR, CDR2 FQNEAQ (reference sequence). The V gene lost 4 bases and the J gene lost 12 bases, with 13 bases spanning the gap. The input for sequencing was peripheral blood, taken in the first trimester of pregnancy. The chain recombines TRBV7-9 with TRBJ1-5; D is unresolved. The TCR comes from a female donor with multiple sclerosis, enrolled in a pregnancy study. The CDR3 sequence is CASSWGGEDQHF. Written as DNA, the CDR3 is TGTGCCAGCAGCTGGGGTGGGGAGGACCAGCATTTT.